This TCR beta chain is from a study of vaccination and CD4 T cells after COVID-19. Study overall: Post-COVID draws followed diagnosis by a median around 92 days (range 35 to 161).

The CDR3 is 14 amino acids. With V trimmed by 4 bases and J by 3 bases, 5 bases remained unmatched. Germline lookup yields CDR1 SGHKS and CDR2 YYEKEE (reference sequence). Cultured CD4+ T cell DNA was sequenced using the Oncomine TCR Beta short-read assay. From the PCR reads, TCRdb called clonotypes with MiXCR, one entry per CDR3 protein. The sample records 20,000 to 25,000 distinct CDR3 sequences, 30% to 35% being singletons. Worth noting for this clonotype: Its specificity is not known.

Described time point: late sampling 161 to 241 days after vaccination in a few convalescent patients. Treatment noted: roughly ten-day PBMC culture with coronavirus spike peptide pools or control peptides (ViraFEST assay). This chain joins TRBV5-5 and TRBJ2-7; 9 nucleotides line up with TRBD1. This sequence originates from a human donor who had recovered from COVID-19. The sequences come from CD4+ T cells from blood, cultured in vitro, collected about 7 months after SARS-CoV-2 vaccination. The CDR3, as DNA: TGTGCCAGCAGCCCCACGACAGGGGGCTACGAGCAGTACTTC. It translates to CASSPTTGGYEQYF.